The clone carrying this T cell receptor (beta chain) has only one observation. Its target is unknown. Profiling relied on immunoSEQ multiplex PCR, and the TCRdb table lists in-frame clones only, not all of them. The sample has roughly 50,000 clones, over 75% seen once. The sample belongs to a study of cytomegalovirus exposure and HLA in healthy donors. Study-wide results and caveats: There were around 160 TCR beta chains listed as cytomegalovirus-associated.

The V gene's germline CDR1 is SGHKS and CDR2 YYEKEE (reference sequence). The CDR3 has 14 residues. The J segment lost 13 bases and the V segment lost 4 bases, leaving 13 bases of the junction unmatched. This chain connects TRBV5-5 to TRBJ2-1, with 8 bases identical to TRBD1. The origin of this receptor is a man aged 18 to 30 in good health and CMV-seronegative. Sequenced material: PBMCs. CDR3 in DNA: TGTGCCAGCAGCAGAGGTGGACAGGGCATTGGACAGTTCTTC. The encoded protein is CASSRGGQGIGQFF.